The 11 T cell receptor beta chains below were found in one sample sequenced in a study of identical twins. MiXCR, run by TCRdb on the 5' RACE reads, gives a single entry per CDR3 protein. The data contain under 300,000 distinct CDR3 sequences, over 12% of them seen just once; the ten biggest clones take up approximately 8.8%. Sequencing was done on a sample of memory (CD45RO+) T cells sorted from blood. These receptors all come from a woman aged 18-29 years in good health.

This clonotype was seen ten or more times. The rearrangement joins TRBV12-3 or TRBV12-4 to TRBJ1-2; D ambiguous. V lost 6 bases and J lost 4, with 18 bases in between. The CDR3 sequence is 15 residues long. The CDR3 region is CASSKTQAVLYGYTF. The CDR3 bases are TGTGCCAGCAGCAAGACTCAGGCGGTGCTCTATGGCTACACCTTC.

V is TRBV4-3 and J is TRBJ2-5; a weak D match, TRBD2 (5 bases). This CDR3 contains 15 residues. Between the trimmed V and J ends, which lost 1 base and 5 bases, there was a span of 14 bases. Germline V gives CDR1 LGHNA, CDR2 YSLEER. CDR3: CASSQGSGTRETQYF. DNA for the CDR3: TGCGCCAGCAGCCAAGGGTCGGGAACTAGGGAGACCCAGTACTTC.

This clonotype was observed a handful of times. CDR3 in amino acids: CASSFKGGRAEAFF. Written as DNA, the CDR3 is TGTGCCAGCAGTTTTAAGGGGGGGAGGGCTGAAGCTTTCTTT. The rearrangement links TRBV12-3 or TRBV12-4 to TRBJ1-1, with D perhaps matching TRBD1 (6 bases). The V end was cut by 3 bases, the J end by 6 bases, with 14 bases between. The CDR3 spans 14 residues.

This clonotype was counted at least ten times. The rearrangement uses TRBV5-1 and TRBJ1-1, with a possible D match to TRBD1 (6 bases). The CDR3 extends over 14 amino acids. CDR1 is SGHRS and CDR2 is YFSETQ in the germline V gene. Between the trimmed V and J ends, which lost 4 bases and 2 bases, there was a span of 12 bases. CDR3 loop: CASSLGQINTEAFF. As DNA, the CDR3 is TGCGCCAGCAGCCTTGGACAGATCAACACTGAAGCTTTCTTT.

V and J are TRBV7-9 and TRBJ2-5; 8 bases align to TRBD1. The ends lost 9 bases at V and 4 bases at J; junction bases unmatched: 7. This CDR3 is 13 amino acids long. CDR1 and CDR2 (germline): SEHNR, FQNEAQ (reference sequence). CDR3 sequence: CASGQGALETQYF. The CDR3 DNA sequence: TGTGCCAGTGGGCAGGGGGCTTTAGAGACCCAGTACTTC.

This clonotype was picked up many times. This rearrangement joins TRBV11-2 to TRBJ2-1, with 13 bases identical to TRBD2. The CDR3 has 15 residues. The V gene end was trimmed by 5 bases and the J gene end by 7 bases; junction bases not matched to a gene: 5. CDR1 is SGHAT, CDR2 FQNNGV, per germline. CDR3 coding DNA: TGTGCCAGCAGCCTCGGGACTAGCGGGACAAATGAGCAGTTCTTC. It translates to CASSLGTSGTNEQFF.

This sequence joins TRBV24-1 and TRBJ2-1, with D tentatively TRBD1 (5 bases). The CDR3 runs 13 residues. Germline V gene sequence: CDR1 KGHDR, CDR2 SFDVKD. Trimming pared 3 bases from V and 8 bases from J, leaving 10 bases between. CDR3 in DNA: TGTGCCACCAGTGATCCACAGGATCATGAGCAGTTCTTC. Encoded protein: CATSDPQDHEQFF.

The rearrangement links TRBV6-5 to TRBJ2-3, with 10 bases that match TRBD2. This CDR3 is 15 amino acids long. V was clipped by 8 bases and J by 4 bases; unmatched bases: 9. Germline-derived CDR1 and CDR2 are MNHEY and SVGAGI. As DNA, the CDR3 is TGTGCCAGCCGCTACTCTAGCGGGGGCCCAGATACGCAGTATTTT. Translation: CASRYSSGGPDTQYF.

This clonotype was counted at least ten times. This chain connects TRBV7-2 to TRBJ2-2, with 9 nucleotides matching TRBD1. With V trimmed by 5 bases and J by 5 bases, 6 bases remained unmatched. The CDR3 is 15 residues long. In germline, CDR1 is SGHTA, CDR2 FQGNSA. CDR3 nucleotide sequence: TGTGCCAGCAGCCTGGCGACAGGGGGGACCGGGGAGCTGTTTTTT. Translation: CASSLATGGTGELFF.

V usage is TRBV30 and J usage is TRBJ2-2; D is perhaps TRBD1 (5 bases). The CDR3 covers 13 residues. The germline V and J ends were trimmed by 5 bases and 1 base, with 8 bases remaining between them. Germline V gives CDR1 GTSNPN, CDR2 SVGIG (reference sequence). CDR3 amino acids: CAWGTGNTGELFF. The CDR3 DNA sequence: TGTGCCTGGGGAACAGGGAACACCGGGGAGCTGTTTTTT. The full variable domain, rest sourced from reference TRBV30 and TRBJ2-2, is SQTIHQWPATLVQPVGSPLSLECTVEGTSNPNLYWYRQAAGRGLQLLFYSVGIGQISSEVPQNLSASRPQDRQFILSSKKLLLSDSGFYLCAWGTGNTGELFFGEGSRLTVL.

There are a few counts of this clonotype. The rearrangement links TRBV18 to TRBJ2-7, with 9 bases aligning to TRBD2. Losses at the gene ends were 2 bases for V and 2 bases for J; bases not matched to a gene: 4. The CDR3 extends over 15 amino acids. Germline loops: CDR1 KGHSH, CDR2 LQKENI. CDR3 loop: CASSPGSGRPYEQYF. DNA of the CDR3: TGTGCCAGCTCACCAGGTAGCGGGAGACCCTACGAGCAGTACTTC.